This note documents a single T cell receptor beta chain sequence. Antigen: not known. Assay: immunoSEQ multiplex PCR; the TCRdb copy retains only in-frame clones and omits some. The sample lists around 71,000 clones, approximately 96% occurring once. The data were obtained in a study of cytomegalovirus exposure and HLA in healthy donors. The wider study: In a later analysis, the 130 or so validation repertoires were reported to have used the same platform as the 600 to 800 first-cohort repertoires.

General observations from the study: The tendency of first-cohort TCR clusters to co-occur in the 90 to 150 validation repertoires was the finding of a later analysis. In vitro testing confirmed a few CMV-associated chains as specific for CMV antigens. The majority of TCR sequences were rare, yet some public TCRs appeared in many donors.

Trimming removed 6 bases at V and 9 bases at J, with 12 bases between. Germline V gives CDR1 SGHAT, CDR2 FQNNGV. The CDR3 sequence is 12 residues long. Sequencing was done on a sample of PBMCs. This sequence was found in a young man in good health and CMV-seropositive. The chain uses TRBV11-2 and TRBJ2-1, with D perhaps matching TRBD2 (5 bases). The CDR3 protein is CASSTWAGEQFF. In nucleotides, the CDR3 is TGTGCCAGCAGTACCTGGGCGGGTGAGCAGTTCTTC.